This T cell receptor beta chain is drawn from a study of cytomegalovirus exposure and HLA in healthy donors. Study-level points and caveats: It has been reported that TCR beta sequences accurately predicted the HLA-A and HLA-B alleles of most subjects. The presence/absence work took it that sequencing depth was about the same across donors.

Everyone who donated was a healthy bone marrow donor. As concerns this clone: Antigen unknown.

Germline V gene sequence: CDR1 ENHRY, CDR2 SYGVKD. Trimming removed 4 bases from V and 0 bases from J, with 7 bases in between. The CDR3 consists of 15 residues. The PCR had 60 Vbeta and 13 Jbeta primers. How the authors handled the data: In a later analysis, the count reached about 75 million unique TCR beta chains, with around 11 million shared. Using immunoSEQ multiplex PCR, the repertoire was profiled, and TCRdb retains in-frame clones only, with some absent. The DNA gave D and trimming, while V, J and clone size come from that table. The data hold 200,000 to 250,000 clones, with about 80% observed a single time.

This receptor was obtained from a man in his forties or fifties in good health and CMV-seronegative. What was sequenced was PBMCs. The chain is built from TRBV10-3 and TRBJ2-6; D gene ambiguous. CDR3 bases: TGTGCCATCAGTGGAGCGAGCTCTGGGGCCAACGTCCTGACTTTC. Protein product: CAISGASSGANVLTF.